This TCR beta chain stems from a study of breast tumors, draining lymph nodes, adjacent tissues. Findings and limits, study-wide: Tumors had less TCR diversity than lymph nodes, more than nontumor tissue. Compared with basal-like, luminal-like tumors shared significantly more repertoire with nontumor tissue.

To note about this clonotype: Its antigen is not identified.

Germline CDR1 is MNHEY and CDR2 is SVGEGT. V was trimmed by 6 bases and J by 3 bases, leaving 20 bases between them. CDR3 length: 16 residues. Using its own MiXCR run on the multiplex PCR reads, TCRdb lists one record per CDR3 protein. The table has approximately 60,000 distinct CDR3 sequences, roughly 59% seen once. The source is a female donor with breast cancer. Some clones in this sample may be carry-over from other donors' samples. The chain joins TRBV6-2 or TRBV6-3 to TRBJ2-5; either TRBD1 or TRBD2 may supply D (5 bases each). Sequences were obtained from breast tumor tissue. Here the CDR3 reads CASSSPGPISEETQYF. The CDR3 DNA is TGTGCCAGCAGCTCCCCGGGACCGATATCCGAAGAGACCCAGTACTTC.